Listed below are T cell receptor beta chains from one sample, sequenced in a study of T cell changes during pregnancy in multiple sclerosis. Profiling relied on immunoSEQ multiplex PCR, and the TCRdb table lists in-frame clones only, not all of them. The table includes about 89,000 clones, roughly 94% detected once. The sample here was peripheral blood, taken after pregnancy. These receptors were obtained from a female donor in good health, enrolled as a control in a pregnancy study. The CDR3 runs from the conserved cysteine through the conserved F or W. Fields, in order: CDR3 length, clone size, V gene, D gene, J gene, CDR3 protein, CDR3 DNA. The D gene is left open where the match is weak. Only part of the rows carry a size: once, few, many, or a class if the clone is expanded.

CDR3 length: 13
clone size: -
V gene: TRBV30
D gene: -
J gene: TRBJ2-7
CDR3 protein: CAWSGRVLGEQYF
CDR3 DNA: TGTGCCTGGAGTGGGAGGGTCTTAGGCGAGCAGTACTTC

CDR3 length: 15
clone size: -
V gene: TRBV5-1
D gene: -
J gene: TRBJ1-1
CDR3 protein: CASSWSLSGNTEAFF
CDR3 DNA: TGCGCCAGCAGTTGGAGTCTAAGTGGGAACACTGAAGCTTTCTTT

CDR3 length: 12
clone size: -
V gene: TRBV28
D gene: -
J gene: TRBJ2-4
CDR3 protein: CASSTAGNIQYF
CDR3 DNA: TGTGCCAGCAGTACCGCGGGGAACATTCAGTACTTC

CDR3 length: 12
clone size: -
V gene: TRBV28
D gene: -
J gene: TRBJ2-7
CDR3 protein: CASSRDTYEQYF
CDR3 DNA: TGTGCCAGCAGCCGGGACACCTACGAGCAGTACTTC

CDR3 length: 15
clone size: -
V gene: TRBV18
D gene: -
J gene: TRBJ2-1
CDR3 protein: CASSPPNNENNEQFF
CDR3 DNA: TGTGCCAGCTCACCACCGAATAACGAGAACAATGAGCAGTTCTTC

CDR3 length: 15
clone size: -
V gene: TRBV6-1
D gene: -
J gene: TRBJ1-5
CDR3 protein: CASSGQAGSNQPQHF
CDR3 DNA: TGTGCCAGCAGTGGACAGGCGGGCAGCAATCAGCCCCAGCATTTT

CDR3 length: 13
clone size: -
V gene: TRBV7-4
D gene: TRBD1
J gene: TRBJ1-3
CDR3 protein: CASSGQGGNTIYF
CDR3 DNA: TGTGCCAGCAGCGGACAGGGTGGAAACACCATATATTTT

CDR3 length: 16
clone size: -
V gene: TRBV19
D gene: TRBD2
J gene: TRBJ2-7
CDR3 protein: CASSIVGGRDSYEQYF
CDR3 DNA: TGTGCCAGTAGTATAGTCGGCGGGAGGGACTCCTACGAGCAGTACTTC

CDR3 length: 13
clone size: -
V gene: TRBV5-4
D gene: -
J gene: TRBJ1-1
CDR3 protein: CASRDSQNTEAFF
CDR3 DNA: TGTGCCAGCAGGGACAGTCAGAACACTGAAGCTTTCTTT

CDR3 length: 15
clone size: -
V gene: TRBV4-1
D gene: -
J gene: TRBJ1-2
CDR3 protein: CASSQGGPKGIGYTF
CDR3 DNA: TGCGCCAGCAGCCAAGGGGGCCCTAAGGGTATTGGCTACACCTTC

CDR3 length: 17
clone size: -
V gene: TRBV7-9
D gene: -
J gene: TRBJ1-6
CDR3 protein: CASSFGREGFSNSPLHF
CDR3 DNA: TGTGCCAGCAGCTTTGGCCGTGAGGGTTTCTCTAATTCACCCCTCCACTTT

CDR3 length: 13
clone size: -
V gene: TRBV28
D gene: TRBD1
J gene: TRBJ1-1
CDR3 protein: CASRGQDHTEAFF
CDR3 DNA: TGTGCCAGCAGGGGACAGGACCACACTGAAGCTTTCTTT

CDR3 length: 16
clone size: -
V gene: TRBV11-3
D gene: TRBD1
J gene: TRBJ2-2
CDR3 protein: CASSLVQGAITGELFF
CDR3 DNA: TGTGCCAGCAGCTTAGTGCAGGGGGCGATCACCGGGGAGCTGTTTTTT

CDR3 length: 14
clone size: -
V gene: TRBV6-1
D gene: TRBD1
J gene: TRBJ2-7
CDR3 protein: CASSRDRSSYEQYF
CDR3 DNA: TGTGCCAGCAGCCGGGACAGGAGCTCCTACGAGCAGTACTTC

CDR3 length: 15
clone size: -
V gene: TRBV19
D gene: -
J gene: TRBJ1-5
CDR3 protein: CASQGRGSGNQPQHF
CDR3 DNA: TGTGCCAGCCAGGGGAGGGGTTCGGGCAATCAGCCCCAGCATTTT

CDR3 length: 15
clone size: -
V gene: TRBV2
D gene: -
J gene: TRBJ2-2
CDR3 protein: CASSGVRGGTGELFF
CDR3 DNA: TGTGCCAGCAGTGGTGTTAGAGGGGGCACCGGGGAGCTGTTTTTT

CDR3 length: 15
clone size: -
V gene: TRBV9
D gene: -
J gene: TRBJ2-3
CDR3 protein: CASSLGGGNTDTQYF
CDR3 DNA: TGTGCCAGCAGCTTAGGGGGGGGGAACACAGATACGCAGTATTTT

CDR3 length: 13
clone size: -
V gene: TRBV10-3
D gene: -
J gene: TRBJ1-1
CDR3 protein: CAIRTPGVPEAFF
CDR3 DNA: TGTGCCATCAGGACCCCGGGGGTCCCTGAAGCTTTCTTT

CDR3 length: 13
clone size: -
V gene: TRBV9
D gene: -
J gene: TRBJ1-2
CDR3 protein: CASSVGADYGYTF
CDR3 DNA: TGTGCCAGCAGCGTAGGTGCAGACTATGGCTACACCTTC

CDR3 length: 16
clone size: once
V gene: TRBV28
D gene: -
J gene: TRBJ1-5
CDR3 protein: CASSYRVYRGNQPQHF
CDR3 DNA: TGTGCCAGCAGTTACAGGGTTTATCGGGGCAATCAGCCCCAGCATTTT

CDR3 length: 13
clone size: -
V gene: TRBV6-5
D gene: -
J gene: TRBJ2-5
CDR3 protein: CASSYGGQETQYF
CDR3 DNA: TGTGCCAGCAGTTATGGGGGGCAAGAGACCCAGTACTTC

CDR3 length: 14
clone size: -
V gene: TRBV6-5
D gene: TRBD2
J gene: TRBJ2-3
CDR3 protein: CASAPGLAGDTQYF
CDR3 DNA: TGTGCCAGCGCACCGGGACTAGCGGGAGATACGCAGTATTTT

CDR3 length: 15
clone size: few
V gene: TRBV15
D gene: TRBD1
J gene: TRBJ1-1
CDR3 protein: CATTHGQVRGTEAFF
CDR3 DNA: TGTGCCACCACCCACGGACAGGTCCGAGGGACTGAAGCTTTCTTT

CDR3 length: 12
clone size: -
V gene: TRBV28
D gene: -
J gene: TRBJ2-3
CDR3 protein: CAGGRAGNTQYF
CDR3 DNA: TGTGCCGGCGGGCGGGCGGGGAATACGCAGTATTTT

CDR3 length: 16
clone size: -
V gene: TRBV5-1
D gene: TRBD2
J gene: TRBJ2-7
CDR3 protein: CASSSGTGGDTYEQYF
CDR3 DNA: TGCGCCAGCAGCTCGGGAACGGGGGGGGATACCTACGAGCAGTACTTC

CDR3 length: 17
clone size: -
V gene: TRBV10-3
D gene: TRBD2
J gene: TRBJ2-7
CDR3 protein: CAIRGTSGTGSSYEQYF
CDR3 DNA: TGTGCCATCAGGGGGACTAGCGGGACAGGTTCCTCCTACGAGCAGTACTTC

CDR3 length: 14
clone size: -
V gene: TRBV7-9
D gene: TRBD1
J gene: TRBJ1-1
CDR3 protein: CASSDRQGDTEAFF
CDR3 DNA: TGTGCCAGCAGCGACCGACAGGGAGACACTGAAGCTTTCTTT

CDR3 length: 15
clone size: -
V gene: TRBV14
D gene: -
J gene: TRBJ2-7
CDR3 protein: CASSPTTWGAYEQYF
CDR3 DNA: TGTGCCAGCAGTCCTACAACCTGGGGGGCCTACGAGCAGTACTTC

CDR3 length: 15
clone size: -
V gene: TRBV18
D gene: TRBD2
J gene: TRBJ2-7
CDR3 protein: CASSEGLADSYEQYF
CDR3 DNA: TGTGCCAGCTCAGAAGGACTAGCGGACTCCTACGAGCAGTACTTC

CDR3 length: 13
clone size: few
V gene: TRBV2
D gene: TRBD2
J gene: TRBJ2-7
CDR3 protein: CASSDGLAGEQYF
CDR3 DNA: TGTGCCAGCAGTGATGGCCTAGCGGGTGAGCAGTACTTC

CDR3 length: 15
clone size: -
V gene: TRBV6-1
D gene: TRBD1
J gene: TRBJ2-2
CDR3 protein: CASRGTGGVPGELFF
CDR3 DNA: TGTGCCAGCAGGGGGACAGGAGGGGTTCCCGGGGAGCTGTTTTTT

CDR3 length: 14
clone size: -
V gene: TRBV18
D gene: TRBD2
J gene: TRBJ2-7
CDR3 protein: CASSPGTSGYEQYF
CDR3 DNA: TGTGCCAGCTCACCCGGGACTAGCGGCTACGAGCAGTACTTC

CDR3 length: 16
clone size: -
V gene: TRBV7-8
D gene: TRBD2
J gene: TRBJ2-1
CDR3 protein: CASSFLAGGPGDEQFF
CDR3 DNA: TGTGCCAGCAGCTTTCTAGCGGGAGGGCCCGGAGATGAGCAGTTCTTC

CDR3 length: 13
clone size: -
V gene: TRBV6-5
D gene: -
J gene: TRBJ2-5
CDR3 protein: CASTLALGETQYF
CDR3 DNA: TGTGCCAGCACCTTAGCGTTAGGGGAGACCCAGTACTTC

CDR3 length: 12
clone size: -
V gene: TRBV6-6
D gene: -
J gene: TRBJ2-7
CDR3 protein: CATSQGNYEQYF
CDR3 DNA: TGTGCCACTAGTCAGGGAAACTACGAGCAGTACTTC

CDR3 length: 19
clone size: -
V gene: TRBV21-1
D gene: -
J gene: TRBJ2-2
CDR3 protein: CASSKFWGTKTPNTGELFF
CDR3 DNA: TGTGCCAGCAGCAAGTTTTGGGGGACAAAGACTCCGAACACCGGGGAGCTGTTTTTT

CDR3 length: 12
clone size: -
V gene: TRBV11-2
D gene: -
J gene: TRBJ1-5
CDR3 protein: CASSLAGQPQHF
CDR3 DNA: TGTGCCAGCAGCTTAGCGGGGCAGCCCCAGCATTTT

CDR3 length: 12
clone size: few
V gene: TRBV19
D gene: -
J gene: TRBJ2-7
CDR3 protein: CASRQGADEQYF
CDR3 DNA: TGTGCCAGTAGGCAAGGAGCAGACGAGCAGTACTTC

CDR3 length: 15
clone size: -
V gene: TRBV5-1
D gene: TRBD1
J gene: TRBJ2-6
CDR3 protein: CASSSGQGGANVLTF
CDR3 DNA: TGCGCCAGCAGCTCAGGACAGGGTGGGGCCAACGTCCTGACTTTC

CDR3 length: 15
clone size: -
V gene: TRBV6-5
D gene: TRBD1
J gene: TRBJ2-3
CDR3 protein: CASSYSPQGSDTQYF
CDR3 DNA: TGTGCCAGCAGTTACTCTCCACAGGGGTCAGATACGCAGTATTTT

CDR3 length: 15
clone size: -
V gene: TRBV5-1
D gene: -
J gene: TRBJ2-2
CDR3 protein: CASSETTANTGELFF
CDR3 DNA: TGCGCCAGCAGCGAGACAACCGCGAACACCGGGGAGCTGTTTTTT

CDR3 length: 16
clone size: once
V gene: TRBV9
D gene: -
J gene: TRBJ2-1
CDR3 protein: CASSVASVSLGNEQFF
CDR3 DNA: TGTGCCAGCAGCGTTGCTAGCGTTTCCCTGGGGAATGAGCAGTTCTTC

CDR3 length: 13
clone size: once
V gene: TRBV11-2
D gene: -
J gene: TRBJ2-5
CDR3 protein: CASSGGLQETQYF
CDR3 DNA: TGTGCCAGCAGCGGGGGACTTCAAGAGACCCAGTACTTC